These 15 T cell receptor beta chains came from one sample sequenced in a study of neurological immune-mediated disorders (dated 2019 in TCRdb). The time point label for this specimen denotes: longitudinal time-point 2. Libraries were prepared through 5' RACE. Sequencing used an Illumina HiSeq 2500. TCRdb redid the processing of the public reads, applying fastp at Q25 and MiXCR, and retained in-frame beta chains. CDR3 protein sequences are deduplicated, and each keeps its most common genes and DNA. Here the sample has fewer than 60,000 distinct CDR3 sequences; roughly 13% occur a single time. 4.5% of the sample lies in the top ten. The sequencing input was PBMCs. The source is a male donor with HTLV-1-associated myelopathy (HAM/TSP).

Many counts were recorded for this clonotype. The chain recombines TRBV20-1 with TRBJ2-5; D is undetermined. Germline V CDR1 and CDR2: DFQATT, SNEGSKA (reference sequence). The V gene lost 7 bases and the J gene lost 3 bases, with 6 bases spanning the gap. This CDR3 contains 10 residues. CDR3 coding DNA: TGCAGTGTGAAGGAAGAGACCCAGTACTTC. The encoded protein is CSVKEETQYF.

This clonotype appeared many times. This chain connects TRBV5-1 to TRBJ2-1; D uncertain. The CDR3 has 13 residues. Trimming removed 4 bases at V and 3 bases at J, with 8 bases between. Germline-derived CDR1 and CDR2 are SGHRS and YFSETQ. CDR3 region: CASSSDGYNEQFF. As DNA, the CDR3 is TGCGCCAGCAGCAGTGACGGCTACAATGAGCAGTTCTTC.

This clonotype was recorded many times. This rearrangement joins TRBV7-3 to TRBJ1-1; 9 bases fit TRBD1. Looked up from germline, CDR1 is SGHTA and CDR2 is FQGTGA. The J segment lost 12 bases and the V segment lost 5 bases, leaving 10 bases of the junction unmatched. The CDR3 sequence is 13 residues long. The CDR3 DNA reads TGTGCCAGCAGCCCCGTACCAGGACAGGGGACTTTCTTT. Encoded protein: CASSPVPGQGTFF.

This clonotype showed up many times. The chain joins TRBV3-1 to TRBJ1-5; 8 nucleotides align to TRBD1. J lost 3 bases, V lost 4 bases, and 5 bases had no gene match. Looked up from germline, CDR1 is LGHDT and CDR2 is YNNKEL (reference sequence). The CDR3 has 15 residues. DNA for the CDR3: TGTGCCAGCAGCCTCGGACAGGGTCACAATCAGCCCCAGCATTTT. This codes for CASSLGQGHNQPQHF.

This clonotype was observed at least ten times. This chain uses TRBV5-1 with TRBJ1-1, with D perhaps TRBD1 (5 bases). V lost 4 bases to trimming and J lost 0 bases, with 10 bases between them. This CDR3 is built from 14 residues. Germline V gene lookup returns CDR1 SGHRS and CDR2 YFSETQ. The CDR3 loop is CASSPQELNTEAFF. For the CDR3, the DNA is TGCGCCAGCAGCCCACAGGAGTTGAACACTGAAGCTTTCTTT.

This clonotype was observed many times. The V call is TRBV7-2, the J call TRBJ1-2, with 12 positions matching TRBD1. The CDR3 is made up of 16 amino acids. Germline V lookup: CDR1 SGHTA, CDR2 FQGNSA. The ends lost 5 bases at V and 8 bases at J; junction bases unmatched: 12. In DNA, the CDR3 is TGTGCCAGCAGCCCTAACCGTGGGACAGGGGGCCTAGGCTACACCTTC. As protein: CASSPNRGTGGLGYTF.

This clonotype was seen many times. The J gene is TRBJ2-2, the V gene TRBV7-2; TRBD1 or TRBD2 may be the D gene (5 bases each). This CDR3 spans 17 amino acids. The germline V gene encodes CDR1 SGHTA and CDR2 FQGNSA. V was trimmed by 5 bases and J by 5 bases, leaving 21 bases between them. The CDR3 loop reads CASSAYSGTLGTGELFF. CDR3 sequence (DNA): TGTGCCAGCAGCGCGTACTCCGGGACCTTGGGTACCGGGGAGCTGTTTTTT.

This clonotype came up many times. The CDR3 loop reads CSASSGSYEQYF. As DNA, the CDR3 is TGCAGTGCTAGTTCCGGTTCCTACGAGCAGTACTTC. The chain recombines TRBV20-1 with TRBJ2-7; the D is unclear. The CDR3 covers 12 residues. Germline lookup yields CDR1 DFQATT and CDR2 SNEGSKA (reference sequence). With 3 bases removed from V and 1 base from J, the gap between germline ends came to 7 bases.

This clonotype was observed at least ten times. V is TRBV29-1 and J is TRBJ2-2; D ambiguous. CDR3 length: 14 residues. V lost 4 bases and J lost 0, with 9 bases in between. The germline V gene has CDR1 SQVTM and CDR2 ANQGSEA. The CDR3 DNA reads TGCAGCGTTGGCGTTAGGGCGAACACCGGGGAGCTGTTTTTT. Translated, it gives CSVGVRANTGELFF.

This clonotype was counted a few times. DNA for the CDR3: TGCGCCAGCAGCCGGGGGACAGGGCGGAATTCACCCCTCCACTTT. Protein: CASSRGTGRNSPLHF. The chain joins TRBV10-2 to TRBJ1-6; 9 bases map to TRBD1. The CDR3 consists of 15 residues. Germline V gene sequence: CDR1 WSHSY, CDR2 SAAADI. Losses at the gene ends were 6 bases for V and 7 bases for J; bases not matched to a gene: 7.

This clonotype has at least ten counts. This rearrangement joins TRBV5-4 to TRBJ1-2, with TRBD1 matching 11 bases. The CDR3 extends over 14 amino acids. J gave up 6 bases and V 3 bases, and 4 bases lay outside the gene matches. Germline lookup yields CDR1 SGHNT and CDR2 YYREEE (reference sequence). The CDR3 DNA reads as TGTGCCAGCAGCTCGGACAGGGGGCTCAATGGCTACACCTTC. Its protein product is CASSSDRGLNGYTF.

V gene TRBV7-9 combines with J gene TRBJ1-4; D not certain. Per germline, CDR1 SEHNR and CDR2 FQNEAQ (reference sequence). This CDR3 is built from 13 residues. V was trimmed by 7 bases and J by 7 bases, leaving 13 bases between them. In DNA, the CDR3 is TGTGCCAGCATCCTAGCGTTTGGTGAAAAACTGTTTTTT. Translated, it gives CASILAFGEKLFF.

This clonotype was counted ten times or more. The rearrangement uses TRBV2 and TRBJ1-1; D gene ambiguous. Trimming cost V 3 bases and J 5 bases, with 10 bases left between them. This CDR3 spans 13 amino acids. The germline CDR1 and CDR2 sequences are SNHLY and FYNNEI. Here the CDR3 reads CASSEFPETEAFF. The CDR3 nucleotides are TGTGCCAGCAGTGAGTTCCCGGAGACTGAAGCTTTCTTT.

This clonotype was observed many times. This chain uses TRBV20-1 with TRBJ1-2; D unclear. Germline CDR1 and CDR2: DFQATT and SNEGSKA (reference sequence). V dropped 0 bases and J dropped 7 bases, with 18 bases sitting between them. This CDR3 has 15 residues. The CDR3 region is CSARDRPPAKRGYTF. In DNA form, the CDR3 reads TGCAGTGCTAGAGACCGACCCCCAGCCAAGCGTGGCTACACCTTC.

The sample holds many counts of this clonotype. This rearrangement joins TRBV20-1 to TRBJ2-1; 16 positions agree with TRBD2. Germline V gives CDR1 DFQATT, CDR2 SNEGSKA (reference sequence). V shed 6 bases and J 5 bases; nucleotides not matched to a gene: 7. This CDR3 region has 16 residues. The DNA of the CDR3 is TGCAGTGCCAGCGGGACTAGCGGGGGGGCCGACAATGAGCAGTTCTTC. Its protein product is CSASGTSGGADNEQFF.